This entry lists 23 T cell receptor beta chains sequenced from one sample in a study of neoadjuvant anti-PD-1 for oral cavity cancer. Sample time point: after neoadjuvant nivolumab, at surgical resection. Assay used: immunoSEQ multiplex PCR; TCRdb lists only in-frame clones, some missing. The sample carries roughly 68,000 clones, about nine tenths recorded once. The specimen was PBMCs, collected after nivolumab (anti-PD-1) treatment. These receptors all stem from a person aged 35-79 years with oral cavity squamous cell carcinoma.

V gene TRBV10-3 combines with J gene TRBJ1-2; D is possibly TRBD1 (6 bases). CDR3 length equals 13 residues. The germline CDR1 and CDR2 sequences are ENHRY and SYGVKD. V was cut by 6 bases and J by 4 bases, with 12 bases left in between. CDR3 in amino acids: CAISNRDTYGYTF. For the CDR3, the DNA is TGTGCCATCAGCAACAGGGATACCTATGGCTACACCTTC.

The gene calls are TRBV6-1 and TRBJ1-3, with a possible D match to TRBD1 (5 bases). Germline lookup yields CDR1 MNHNS and CDR2 SASEGT. V lost 3 bases, J lost 0 bases, and 15 bases lay in between. The CDR3 is 17 residues long. The CDR3 spells CASSEGVGWGSGNTIYF. The CDR3 DNA is TGTGCCAGCAGTGAGGGGGTTGGTTGGGGCTCTGGAAACACCATATATTTT.

The rearrangement links TRBV9 to TRBJ1-2; D is ambiguous. Germline CDR1 and CDR2: SGDLS and YYNGEE. This CDR3 comprises 16 residues. Trimming cost V 4 bases and J 6 bases, with 22 bases left between them. CDR3 amino acids: CASSTSSRFRIHGYTF. The CDR3 region has the DNA TGTGCCAGCAGCACGAGTAGCAGGTTCCGTATCCATGGCTACACCTTC.

This sequence joins TRBV19 and TRBJ1-1; D ambiguous. Germline values: CDR1 LNHDA, CDR2 SQIVND (reference sequence). The CDR3 covers 15 residues. Trimming took off 5 bases at V and 1 base at J, with 14 bases between the two ends. The CDR3, as DNA: TGTGCCAGTAGTGGTACAGCCCCTTGGAACACTGAAGCTTTCTTT. This sequence encodes CASSGTAPWNTEAFF.

V and J are TRBV28 and TRBJ2-1; 9 bases align to TRBD2. J was trimmed by 0 bases and V by 7 bases; bases with no gene match: 7. CDR3 length equals 16 residues. Germline CDR1 and CDR2: MDHEN and SYDVKM. The CDR3 loop is CASNGRSGSSYNEQFF. Written as DNA, the CDR3 is TGTGCCAGCAACGGGCGTAGCGGGAGCTCCTACAATGAGCAGTTCTTC.

The V call is TRBV9, the J call TRBJ1-2, with 9 bases aligning to TRBD1. Germline CDR1 SGDLS, CDR2 YYNGEE. J lost 3 bases, V lost 3 bases, and 3 bases had no gene match. The CDR3 spans 14 residues. CDR3 DNA sequence: TGTGCCAGCAGCGCGGACAGGGGCGACTATGGCTACACCTTC. This codes for CASSADRGDYGYTF.

V and J are TRBV6-5 and TRBJ2-7; 13 bases line up with TRBD2. The CDR3 has 15 amino acids. Germline assignment: CDR1 MNHEY and CDR2 SVGAGI. After removal of 5 bases from V and 6 bases from J, the junction contained 7 bases not matched to a gene. The CDR3 protein is CASSNSGLAGLEQYF. As DNA, the CDR3 is TGTGCCAGCAGTAATTCGGGACTAGCGGGGCTCGAGCAGTACTTC.

The chain is built from TRBV4-1 and TRBJ1-1; 7 nucleotides align to TRBD1. CDR1 MGHRA and CDR2 YSYEKL come from the germline V gene. V lost 1 base to trimming and J lost 4 bases; unmatched junction nucleotides: 9. The CDR3 is 16 amino acids. This CDR3 is CASSQGALRGLTEAFF. CDR3 DNA: TGCGCCAGCAGCCAAGGGGCTTTGAGGGGGCTCACTGAAGCTTTCTTT.

The V call is TRBV6-5, the J call TRBJ1-5, with D perhaps TRBD1 (5 bases). Trimming took 5 bases from V and 4 from J, leaving 9 bases between them. CDR3 size: 13 residues. From germline, CDR1 is MNHEY and CDR2 SVGAGI. The CDR3 DNA sequence: TGTGCCAGCAGTGAACAGGTAAATCAGCCCCAGCATTTT. Translated: CASSEQVNQPQHF.

The V call is TRBV19, the J call TRBJ1-5; TRBD1 matches at 9 bases. The J segment lost 3 bases and the V segment lost 7 bases, leaving 7 bases of the junction unmatched. Per germline, CDR1 LNHDA and CDR2 SQIVND (reference sequence). The CDR3 length is 15 residues. CDR3: CASKPGTGINQPQHF. Written as DNA, the CDR3 is TGTGCCAGTAAGCCGGGGACAGGGATCAATCAGCCCCAGCATTTT.

CDR3 sequence: CATSRDAGTASYEQYF. CDR3 DNA sequence: TGTGCCACCAGCAGAGATGCCGGGACAGCTTCCTACGAGCAGTACTTC. This chain links TRBV15 with TRBJ2-7; 7 positions agree with TRBD1. This CDR3 comprises 16 residues. V shed 0 bases, J shed 1 base, and the junction held 6 bases outside the gene matches. Germline assignment: CDR1 LNHNV and CDR2 YYDKDF (reference sequence).

The rearrangement links TRBV5-6 to TRBJ2-3, with D unresolved. V was cut by 4 bases and J by 0 bases, with 15 bases left in between. The germline CDR1 and CDR2 sequences are SGHDT and YYEEEE. The CDR3 spans 16 residues. CDR3 sequence: CASSEKLLASTDTQYF. CDR3 DNA sequence: TGTGCCAGCAGCGAGAAGCTACTTGCTAGCACAGATACGCAGTATTTT.

This clone was seen a single time. The chain employs TRBV2 and TRBJ1-5; no clear D gene. The ends were cut back, 7 bases at V and 1 base at J, with 14 bases in the middle. The CDR3 runs 15 residues. Germline-derived CDR1 and CDR2 are SNHLY and FYNNEI. This CDR3 is CASTYRVSSNQPQHF. DNA for the CDR3: TGTGCCAGCACCTACCGGGTCTCAAGCAATCAGCCCCAGCATTTT.

The chain combines TRBV5-6 with TRBJ1-2; D ambiguous. CDR3 length equals 12 residues. V was pared by 1 base and J by 7 bases, with 8 bases between. Looked up from germline, CDR1 is SGHDT and CDR2 is YYEEEE. CDR3 protein: CASSLKATGYTF. As DNA, the CDR3 is TGTGCCAGCAGCTTGAAAGCTACTGGCTACACCTTC.

This rearrangement joins TRBV6-5 to TRBJ2-1, with TRBD1 matching 10 bases. The CDR3 loop spans 15 amino acids. V shed 6 bases, J shed 1 base, and the junction held 3 bases outside the gene matches. Germline V gene data show CDR1 as MNHEY and CDR2 as SVGAGI. The CDR3 DNA is TGTGCCAGCAGAAAGGGACAGGGGTCCTACAATGAGCAGTTCTTC. This codes for CASRKGQGSYNEQFF.

The CDR3 is CASRPEGLIYGYTF. CDR3 in DNA: TGTGCCAGCAGGCCTGAGGGACTGATCTATGGCTACACCTTC. The rearrangement uses TRBV9 and TRBJ1-2, with a possible D match to TRBD1 (5 bases). The CDR3 is 14 amino acids. In germline, CDR1 is SGDLS, CDR2 YYNGEE. The ends were cut back, 5 bases at V and 4 bases at J, with 15 bases in the middle.

This clone qualifies as medium-sized. The gene calls are TRBV27 and TRBJ1-1; no clear D. Germline CDR1 is MNHEY and CDR2 is SMNVEV (reference sequence). The CDR3 covers 12 residues. V was shortened by 5 bases and J by 4 bases, with 8 bases between the two germline ends. CDR3 residues: CASSTVGTEAFF. In DNA, the CDR3 is TGTGCCAGCAGTACTGTGGGCACTGAAGCTTTCTTT.

The genes are TRBV2 and TRBJ1-1, with TRBD1 matching over 8 bases. Trimming cost V 2 bases and J 3 bases; bases outside gene matches: 11. This CDR3 is 17 amino acids long. Germline-derived CDR1 and CDR2 are SNHLY and FYNNEI. The chain's CDR3 is CASSESGQAKGDTEAFF. CDR3 coding DNA: TGTGCCAGCAGTGAATCGGGACAGGCCAAGGGGGACACTGAAGCTTTCTTT. The full variable domain, in which reference TRBV2 and TRBJ1-1 provide the parts outside the CDR3, is EPEVTQTPSHQVTQMGQEVILRCVPISNHLYFYWYRQILGQKVEFLVSFYNNEISEKSEIFDDQFSVERPDGSNFTLKIRSTKLEDSAMYFCASSESGQAKGDTEAFFGQGTRLTVV.

The chain combines TRBV5-5 with TRBJ1-3; 12 nucleotides align to TRBD1. Germline V CDR1 and CDR2: SGHKS, YYEKEE (reference sequence). Losses at the gene ends were 3 bases for V and 1 base for J; bases not matched to a gene: 2. The CDR3 is made up of 16 amino acids. CDR3 protein: CASSWGQGASGNTIYF. The CDR3 DNA is TGTGCCAGCAGCTGGGGACAGGGGGCGTCTGGAAACACCATATATTTT.

There are a few counts of this clone. The chain joins TRBV6-6 to TRBJ1-4, with TRBD1 identical over 7 bases. From germline, CDR1 is MNHNY and CDR2 SVGAGI (reference sequence). This CDR3 has 14 residues. The ends lost 7 bases at V and 7 bases at J; junction bases unmatched: 9. The CDR3 spells CASTKGQNTEKLFF. The CDR3, as DNA: TGTGCCAGCACGAAGGGACAGAACACTGAAAAACTGTTTTTT.

J is TRBJ2-1 and V is TRBV6-5; D unclear. Trimming shortened V by 6 bases and J by 2 bases, and 11 bases separated the two germline ends. CDR1 is MNHEY and CDR2 is SVGAGI in the germline V gene. The CDR3 runs 14 residues. The CDR3 nucleotides are TGTGCCAGCAGGCCACCCGGGCCCTACAATGAGCAGTTCTTC. It encodes CASRPPGPYNEQFF.

DNA of the CDR3: TGCGCCAGCAGCCACGGACTAGAGGCTGAGCAGTTCTTC. It codes for CASSHGLEAEQFF. The chain is built from TRBV5-1 and TRBJ2-1; 7 bases are a match to TRBD2. In germline, CDR1 is SGHRS, CDR2 YFSETQ. This CDR3 is 13 amino acids long. The ends lost 4 bases at V and 9 bases at J; junction bases unmatched: 7.

The gene calls are TRBV5-4 and TRBJ2-1, with TRBD2 matching 8 bases. Germline lookup yields CDR1 SGHNT and CDR2 YYREEE (reference sequence). V lost 4 bases and J lost 5; bases outside the gene matches: 8. The CDR3 is 15 amino acids. The DNA of the CDR3 is TGTGCCAGCAGCCCTAGCGGGCGATTGGACAATGAGCAGTTCTTC. Translating gives CASSPSGRLDNEQFF.